This entry is about one T cell receptor beta chain. In the original analysis: Reference gene primer amplification in the assay estimated nucleated cell counts. TCRdb keeps only in-frame clones here, not all; method: immunoSEQ multiplex PCR. The V and J calls and clone size are taken from that table; D and trimming were inferred from the DNA. In the table there are some 150,000 clones, 65% to 90% of which are singletons. The sample comes from a study of blood T cell repertoires in COVID-19. About the research overall: Acute and convalescent COVID-19 specimens originated in the United States, Italy and Spain. Sample material is recorded as cDNA or gDNA derived from T cells, B-cell-depleted T cells, or PBMCs.

The sequenced sample was peripheral blood. The TCR was taken from a man aged 50 to 60 with acute or convalescent COVID-19.

This CDR3 reads CASSQDLLAGGTQYF. Written as DNA, the CDR3 is TGTGCCAGCAGCCAAGATCTACTAGCGGGGGGTACGCAGTATTTT. V and J are TRBV3-1 (or the pseudogene TRBV3-2) and TRBJ2-3, with 12 bases fitting TRBD2. Looked up from germline, CDR1 is LGHDT and CDR2 is YNNKEL (reference sequence). Trimming cost V 0 bases and J 8 bases; bases outside gene matches: 3. The CDR3 is 15 amino acids.